The count of the clone carrying this T cell receptor (beta chain) is one. What it binds is not known. TCRdb's table, derived via immunoSEQ multiplex PCR, lists solely in-frame clones and lacks some. The table has tens of thousands of clones, about 86% seen once. The data originate from a study of OX40 agonist ivuxolimab in advanced cancers. Study at large: A male proportion of about 80% was recorded, with mean age around 64 years and range roughly 23 to 79.

Study-wide findings and caveats: Nonresponders included some who also had low normalized T-cell clonal expansion.

Trimming at V came to 2 bases and at J to 5 bases, leaving 13 bases not matched to a gene. The germline V gene encodes CDR1 SGDLS and CDR2 YYNGEE. This CDR3 comprises 17 residues. The material sequenced was CD4+ or CD8+ T cells sorted from blood, taken in a trial of the OX40 agonist ivuxolimab. The rearrangement joins TRBV9 to TRBJ2-7; 10 nucleotides agree with TRBD2. This sequence was found in an adult with an advanced solid tumor such as melanoma, head and neck, liver or kidney cancer. The CDR3: CASSVKGQRGGRDEQYF. For the CDR3, the DNA is TGTGCCAGCAGCGTCAAGGGCCAGCGGGGGGGCCGCGACGAGCAGTACTTC.